Reported below is one TCR beta chain. The source of the sample is a study of blood T cell repertoires in COVID-19. Here immunoSEQ multiplex PCR was the method, and the copy in TCRdb shows in-frame clones only, minus some. The top ten hold nearly 5% of the sample, which has roughly 43,000 clones, about 88% seen once. The germline gives CDR1 MNHNS, CDR2 SASEGT. CDR3 size: 13 residues. Trimming took 1 base from V and 6 from J, leaving 9 bases between them. The receptor comes from a human donor in a cohort sampled during active COVID-19. The sequencing sample was made of peripheral blood. This rearrangement joins TRBV6-1 to TRBJ1-1; the D is unclear. The CDR3 bases are TGTGCCAGCAGTGAAGGGGAGGCCGCTGAAGCTTTCTTT. Protein: CASSEGEAAEAFF.